Listed below are T cell receptor beta chains from one sample, sequenced in a study of T cell repertoires in cytomegalovirus infection. Each CDR3 protein is one row after TCRdb ran MiXCR on the reads. The sample holds around 330,000 distinct CDR3 sequences; 17% are singletons and the top ten take about 11%. The specimen was PBMCs. The receptor source for this set is a human donor in good health (CMV status not recorded). Some clones in this sample may be carry-over from other donors' samples. CDR3s include the opening cysteine and the closing phenylalanine or tryptophan. Each record gives: clone size, V gene, J gene, CDR3 protein. For some rows the clone size is stated as once, few or many, or as a class when expanded; others skip it.

>few|TRBV6-5|TRBJ1-6
CASSYSTGVNSPLHF
>NA|TRBV20-1|TRBJ2-5
CSARDPHGGGGETQYF
>many|TRBV10-3|TRBJ1-5
CAISGRGDQPQHF
>few|TRBV27|TRBJ1-2
CASKPSDRNYGYTF
>many|TRBV7-2|TRBJ2-5
CASSLLGERYF
>few|TRBV7-9|TRBJ2-2
CASSLIPGTGKTGELFF
>NA|TRBV5-6|TRBJ2-4
CASSLGVGLAKNIQYF
>NA|TRBV10-3|TRBJ1-4
CAISESGGLWHNEKLFF
>many|TRBV5-6|TRBJ2-1
CASSLTAGGRTYNEQFF
>NA|TRBV7-8|TRBJ2-7
CASSLAVAGYEQYF
>many|TRBV2|TRBJ2-7
CASTTTFVTAKQYF
>few|TRBV28|TRBJ1-5
CASSQTAEPQHF
>few|TRBV12-3/TRBV12-4|TRBJ1-3
CASSFGQRNTIYF
>few|TRBV28|TRBJ2-5
CASRGPAETQYF
>few|TRBV5-1|TRBJ2-7
CASSLEGPSYEQYF
>few|TRBV7-6|TRBJ2-2
CASSFGHVNTGELFF
>NA|TRBV5-1|TRBJ2-1
CASSLDGGLAYNEQFF
>many|TRBV6-1|TRBJ1-1
CASSLDRGWVEAFF
>NA|TRBV7-6|TRBJ1-2
CASSDRYQDSYYGYTF
>NA|TRBV18|TRBJ2-3
CASSQTSGQGASTDTQYF
>many|TRBV18|TRBJ1-2
CASSSSEIYNYGYTF
>once|TRBV11-2|TRBJ2-7
CASSLGQGGRYEQYF
>few|TRBV7-8|TRBJ1-1
CASSLRRVTEAFF
>NA|TRBV7-9|TRBJ2-5
CASSSVSGGYGTQYF
>many|TRBV11-3|TRBJ1-1
CASSWDGPNTEAFF
>NA|TRBV12-3/TRBV12-4|TRBJ2-7
CASSMEGHYEQYF
>many|TRBV6-5|TRBJ1-1
CASSYSFQLNTEAFF
>NA|TRBV19|TRBJ1-5
CASSIFDGLNQPQHF
>many|TRBV7-2|TRBJ1-2
CASSLDGLGYTF
>many|TRBV6-1|TRBJ2-7
CASSKGGGTYEQYF
>NA|TRBV5-4|TRBJ2-1
CASSPPGTGNRYNEQFF
>few|TRBV28|TRBJ1-2
CASSSSGQRVGYGYTF
>many|TRBV7-2|TRBJ2-3
CASSGADTQYF
>once|TRBV6-2/TRBV6-3|TRBJ2-7
CASSRGQGVYEQYF
>many|TRBV6-1|TRBJ2-1
CASRKTGLYYNEQFF
>many|TRBV20-1|TRBJ1-5
CSATGTGGLNQPQHF
>NA|TRBV28|TRBJ2-3
CASTVGRDTQYF
>few|TRBV19|TRBJ1-6
CASSITGIPLHF
>few|TRBV20-1|TRBJ2-5
CSAGRTSGGQTQYF
>many|TRBV7-2|TRBJ1-2
CASSFSGGASGYTF
>NA|TRBV5-4|TRBJ2-5
CASSFWTGGDQETQYF
>NA|TRBV7-9|TRBJ1-1
CASSFWGTSPEAFF
>NA|TRBV7-9|TRBJ2-2
CASSPGTPPELFF
>NA|TRBV2|TRBJ1-2
CASSDRTFLNYGYTF
>NA|TRBV18|TRBJ2-5
CASSVGLEETQYF
>NA|TRBV15|TRBJ1-4
CATSRVQGATNEKLFF
>NA|TRBV28|TRBJ1-1
CASSIHQGPTEAFF
>NA|TRBV2|TRBJ2-5
CASIGRLATQYF
>many|TRBV7-2|TRBJ2-3
CASSSQGYTDTQYF
>many|TRBV6-1|TRBJ1-6
CASSGGRVPGDSPLHF
>NA|TRBV4-1|TRBJ1-6
CASSQEKGGNSPLHF
>few|TRBV7-2|TRBJ1-5
CASSSRVGNQPQHF
>many|TRBV12-3/TRBV12-4|TRBJ2-4
CASRSQGSKNIQYF
>many|TRBV6-1|TRBJ1-1
CASRGTGKWGTEAFF